A selection of T cell receptor beta chains follows, all from one sample in a study of CD8 T cells in Susac syndrome. MiXCR was run by TCRdb on the immunoSEQ multiplex PCR reads, yielding one entry per CDR3 protein. This table holds about 160,000 distinct CDR3 sequences, around 95% found once. Sequenced material: CD4+ T cells from PBMCs. These TCRs come from a human donor in good health. Both conserved end residues are part of each CDR3. The order of the fields is clone size, J gene, D gene, V gene, CDR3 DNA, CDR3 protein. D genes are given only for firm matches. Only part of the rows carry a size: once, few, many, or a class if the clone is expanded.

abundance: .
j_gene: TRBJ1-2
d_gene: .
v_gene: TRBV3-1
CDR3nt: TGTGCCAGCAGCCAACCCGACTCGATCGGTGGCTACACCTTC
CDR3aa: CASSQPDSIGGYTF

abundance: .
j_gene: TRBJ2-2
d_gene: .
v_gene: TRBV18
CDR3nt: TGTGCCAGCTCACCAAGGCGGACACATAACACCGGGGAGCTGTTTTTT
CDR3aa: CASSPRRTHNTGELFF

abundance: .
j_gene: TRBJ1-2
d_gene: TRBD1
v_gene: TRBV5-1
CDR3nt: TGCGCCAGCAATACTGCCGGGACAGACTATGGCTACACCTTC
CDR3aa: CASNTAGTDYGYTF

abundance: .
j_gene: TRBJ2-5
d_gene: .
v_gene: TRBV6-1
CDR3nt: TGTGCCAGCAGTACCGGGGACGGGGAGACCCAGTACTTC
CDR3aa: CASSTGDGETQYF

abundance: once
j_gene: TRBJ1-2
d_gene: .
v_gene: TRBV20-1
CDR3nt: TGCAGTGCTAGAGGAGTAAAATCTCACTATGGCTACACCTTC
CDR3aa: CSARGVKSHYGYTF

abundance: .
j_gene: TRBJ1-1
d_gene: TRBD1
v_gene: TRBV18
CDR3nt: TGTGCCGGCTCGTGGACAGGGGAGCCCGAAGCTTTCTTT
CDR3aa: CAGSWTGEPEAFF

abundance: once
j_gene: TRBJ1-2
d_gene: .
v_gene: TRBV5-4
CDR3nt: TGTGCCAGCAGCTTCTCAGGACAGAACTATGGCTACACCTTC
CDR3aa: CASSFSGQNYGYTF

abundance: .
j_gene: TRBJ1-6
d_gene: TRBD1
v_gene: TRBV18
CDR3nt: TGTGCCAGCTCCGCTGGACAGGGGGTATCACCCCTCCACTTT
CDR3aa: CASSAGQGVSPLHF

abundance: .
j_gene: TRBJ2-7
d_gene: .
v_gene: TRBV24-1
CDR3nt: TGTGCCACCAGTGATTCCTACGAGCAGTACTTC
CDR3aa: CATSDSYEQYF

abundance: .
j_gene: TRBJ2-7
d_gene: TRBD2
v_gene: TRBV20-1
CDR3nt: TGCAGTGCTAGGACTAGCGGGGTGTACGAGCAGTACTTC
CDR3aa: CSARTSGVYEQYF

abundance: .
j_gene: TRBJ2-6
d_gene: .
v_gene: TRBV15
CDR3nt: TGTGCCACCAGCAGAGTCCGCCGTTCTGGGGCCAACGTCCTGACTTTC
CDR3aa: CATSRVRRSGANVLTF

abundance: .
j_gene: TRBJ2-7
d_gene: .
v_gene: TRBV18
CDR3nt: TGTGCCAGCTCACCTGCAGGGAATCCTACCTACGAGCAGTACTTC
CDR3aa: CASSPAGNPTYEQYF

abundance: .
j_gene: TRBJ1-2
d_gene: .
v_gene: TRBV12-3/TRBV12-4
CDR3nt: TGTGCCAGCAGTTCCGGGACCTATGGCTACACCTTC
CDR3aa: CASSSGTYGYTF

abundance: .
j_gene: TRBJ2-5
d_gene: .
v_gene: TRBV5-1
CDR3nt: TGCGCCAGCAGCCCGGGACACTTTGGAGAGACCCAGTACTTC
CDR3aa: CASSPGHFGETQYF

abundance: once
j_gene: TRBJ1-1
d_gene: TRBD1
v_gene: TRBV2
CDR3nt: TGTGCCAGCAGCGACTTCCTTAAAGACAGGGCGGGGTTCGCTGAAGCTTTCTTT
CDR3aa: CASSDFLKDRAGFAEAFF

abundance: .
j_gene: TRBJ2-1
d_gene: TRBD2
v_gene: TRBV24-1
CDR3nt: TGTGCCACCAGTGACGCCGGGGGGGACAATGAGCAGTTCTTC
CDR3aa: CATSDAGGDNEQFF

abundance: .
j_gene: TRBJ2-7
d_gene: .
v_gene: TRBV3-1
CDR3nt: TGTGCCAGCAGCCAAAAGAGGACTCACTACGAGCAGTACTTC
CDR3aa: CASSQKRTHYEQYF